This TCR beta chain was captured by sequencing in a study of blood T cell repertoires in COVID-19. About the study: PBMCs, B-cell-depleted T cells, or T cells provided the cDNA or gDNA that made up the material.

The germline V gene has CDR1 SGHTA and CDR2 FQGTGA. The V end was cut by 5 bases, the J end by 6 bases, with 13 bases between. The CDR3 is 14 amino acids. Clones were sequenced by immunoSEQ multiplex PCR, and TCRdb holds only the in-frame ones, with some missing. The table records some 74,000 clones, roughly 85% of them present only once. The chain is built from TRBV7-3 and TRBJ2-2; maybe TRBD2 (6 bases). The source material was peripheral blood. This clonotype originated in a woman at least 80 years old with acute or convalescent COVID-19. DNA for the CDR3: TGTGCCAGCAGCCCCAACGGGGGTCCCGGGGAGCTGTTTTTT. Translating it yields CASSPNGGPGELFF.